This is a list of T cell receptor beta chains from one sample in a study of T-cell reconstitution after alpha-beta-depleted transplantation in children. One entry per CDR3 protein, called by TCRdb with MiXCR from the PCR reads. The sample includes about 610,000 distinct CDR3 sequences, about 10% of them seen just once. The source was PBMCs from the stem cell graft donor, collected from the stem cell graft. Every receptor here comes from a human donor who donated a stem cell graft to a child with acute myeloid leukemia. The CDR3 runs from the conserved cysteine through the conserved F or W. The D gene is left open where the match is weak. Clone size is not always given. Where it is, it says once, few, many or a class for expanded clones.

d_gene	v_gene	j_gene	abundance	CDR3nt	CDR3aa
.	TRBV4-3	TRBJ2-3	.	TGCGCCAGCAGTCAAATAGAAGCAGATACGCAGTATTTT	CASSQIEADTQYF
.	TRBV12-3/TRBV12-4	TRBJ1-5	.	TGTGCCAGCAGTCTAATACAGGGTATTTTGGGGAATCAGCCCCAGCATTTT	CASSLIQGILGNQPQHF
TRBD2	TRBV5-1	TRBJ2-2	many	TGCGCCAGCAGCCTCGGGACTAGCGTCGGCACCGGGGAGCTGTTTTTT	CASSLGTSVGTGELFF
TRBD2	TRBV2	TRBJ2-3	few	TGTGCCGTCTCTAGCGGGCCGAGCACAGATACGCAGTATTTT	CAVSSGPSTDTQYF
.	TRBV20-1	TRBJ2-5	many	TGCAGTGCTAGCTCCCTCCGAGGGGAGACCCAGTACTTC	CSASSLRGETQYF
.	TRBV28	TRBJ2-5	many	TGTGCCAGCAGTTTATGGGCGGGACCTGAGACCCAGTACTTC	CASSLWAGPETQYF
.	TRBV20-1	TRBJ2-5	.	TGCAGTGCTCGCTTTGGGGGTCAAGAGACCCAGTGCTTC	CSARFGGQETQCF
.	TRBV7-2	TRBJ2-2	.	TGTGCCAGCAGCTTAGGGGACCCTTACGCGAACACCGGGGAGCTGTTTTTT	CASSLGDPYANTGELFF
.	TRBV4-3	TRBJ2-3	.	TGCGCCAGCAGCCAAGAGAGGCAGTTGGGTACGCAGTATTTT	CASSQERQLGTQYF
TRBD2	TRBV2	TRBJ2-1	.	TGTGCCAGCACGCGCGGGACTAGGGCCATATATGAGCAGTTCTTC	CASTRGTRAIYEQFF
TRBD1	TRBV7-3	TRBJ2-7	few	TGTGCCAGCAGCTTAGGGACAGGGAATAGCGTGCAGTACTTC	CASSLGTGNSVQYF
.	TRBV7-2	TRBJ2-5	.	TGTGCCAGCAGCTTAGAGATAGCGTCAGAGACCCAGTACTTC	CASSLEIASETQYF
.	TRBV7-9	TRBJ2-1	many	TGTGCCAGCAGCTTGGGCGTTAGCTCCTACAATGAGCAGTTCTTC	CASSLGVSSYNEQFF
.	TRBV7-2	TRBJ2-7	many	TGTGCCAGCAGCTCTCAGGGGGGCACCTACGAGCAGTACTTC	CASSSQGGTYEQYF
.	TRBV5-1	TRBJ1-6	.	TGCGCCAGCAGCTCAACCCCGGCAGGGGTAGGATCACCCCTCCACTTT	CASSSTPAGVGSPLHF
TRBD1	TRBV24-1	TRBJ2-2	many	TGTGCCACCAGTGACCCGGACAGGGGGCACACCGGGGAGCTGTTTTTT	CATSDPDRGHTGELFF
.	TRBV18	TRBJ2-7	few	TGTGCCAGCTCCAGGGACTCCACCTACGAGCAGTACTTC	CASSRDSTYEQYF
TRBD2	TRBV20-1	TRBJ2-1	few	TGCAGTGCTAGAAAACTAGCGGGAGGGACGAGCGAGTTCTTC	CSARKLAGGTSEFF
TRBD1	TRBV5-5	TRBJ2-5	many	TGTGCCAGCACCAAGGGACAGAAAGAGACCCAGTACTTC	CASTKGQKETQYF
.	TRBV7-8	TRBJ2-7	many	TGTGCCAGCAGCTTTTCAGGGGATACTTCCTACGAGCAGTACTTC	CASSFSGDTSYEQYF
TRBD2	TRBV11-2	TRBJ2-7	few	TGTGCCAGCAGGTCGGGACTAGCGGCCTACGAGCAGTACTTC	CASRSGLAAYEQYF
.	TRBV7-2	TRBJ2-7	.	TGTGCCAGCAGCTTAAGCTCTGAGGGGGCCTACGAGCAGTACTTC	CASSLSSEGAYEQYF
TRBD1	TRBV30	TRBJ1-1	.	TGTGCCTGGAGAGGGACAGGTCGTCCTGAAGCTTTCTTT	CAWRGTGRPEAFF
.	TRBV6-2/TRBV6-3	TRBJ2-1	.	TGTGCCAGCAGAGGGCTGGGATCGGCGGGTGAGCAGTTCTTC	CASRGLGSAGEQFF
.	TRBV7-3	TRBJ2-4	.	TGTGCCAGCAGCCAACAGGGAGCGGGAAACATTCAGTACTTC	CASSQQGAGNIQYF
.	TRBV2	TRBJ2-5	.	TGTGCCAGCACTAAGGCTGGCGAGACCCAGTACTTC	CASTKAGETQYF
.	TRBV6-2/TRBV6-3	TRBJ1-1	few	TGTGCCAGCAGTTACTCGGCAGTGAACACTGAAGCTTTCTTT	CASSYSAVNTEAFF
TRBD2	TRBV12-3/TRBV12-4	TRBJ2-1	few	TGTGCCAGCAGTTTGTTAGCGGGAGGCCGTCTTAAAGATGAGCAGTTCTTC	CASSLLAGGRLKDEQFF
.	TRBV28	TRBJ2-7	few	TGTGCCAGCATGGGCAGGGGAGCCTACGAGCAGTACTTC	CASMGRGAYEQYF
TRBD2	TRBV2	TRBJ2-4	many	TGTGCCAGCAGCCTGACTAGCGGGCCAAACATTCAGTACTTC	CASSLTSGPNIQYF
.	TRBV5-1	TRBJ1-2	.	TGCGCCAGCAGCTCTCAGGGCGCCCCGGGTGGCTACACCTTC	CASSSQGAPGGYTF
.	TRBV29-1	TRBJ2-7	.	TGCAGCGTTCTGACTGAAAGCTCCTACGAGCAGTACTTC	CSVLTESSYEQYF
.	TRBV5-4	TRBJ1-3	.	TGTGCCAGCAGCTTGGTGGGGAGCCCCTCTGGAAACACCATATATTTT	CASSLVGSPSGNTIYF
.	TRBV24-1	TRBJ1-1	few	TGTGCCACCAGTGATCCCCGGGGGGGATCCGCTGAAGCTTTCTTT	CATSDPRGGSAEAFF
TRBD1	TRBV29-1	TRBJ1-3	.	TGCAGCGTTGAACCCCGGACAGGGACTGGAAACACCATATATTTT	CSVEPRTGTGNTIYF
.	TRBV27	TRBJ1-6	few	TGTGCCAGCAGTTTATATTCACAGGGCAATAATTCACCCCTCCACTTT	CASSLYSQGNNSPLHF
TRBD2	TRBV4-1	TRBJ2-1	many	TGCGCCAGCAGCCAACGGGCTAGCGGGAGGGGGGGCAATGAGCAGTTCTTC	CASSQRASGRGGNEQFF
.	TRBV29-1	TRBJ1-6	many	TGCAGCGTTGGGGGGGGCCCACATTCACCCCTCCACTTT	CSVGGGPHSPLHF
.	TRBV6-5	TRBJ2-7	many	TGTGCCAGCAGTCCCTCGTGGGGGGCTGCCTACGAGCAGTACTTC	CASSPSWGAAYEQYF
TRBD2	TRBV7-2	TRBJ2-1	many	TGTGCCAGCAGCCTACAAGCGGGAGTTGCTTACAATGAGCAGTTCTTC	CASSLQAGVAYNEQFF
.	TRBV13	TRBJ2-1	.	TGTGCCAGCAGCTTAATCCTCACAGGGTCCAATGAGCAGTTCTTC	CASSLILTGSNEQFF
.	TRBV7-9	TRBJ1-2	few	TGTGCCAGCAGCTTAGGGGGGGTTGACTATGGCTACACCTTC	CASSLGGVDYGYTF